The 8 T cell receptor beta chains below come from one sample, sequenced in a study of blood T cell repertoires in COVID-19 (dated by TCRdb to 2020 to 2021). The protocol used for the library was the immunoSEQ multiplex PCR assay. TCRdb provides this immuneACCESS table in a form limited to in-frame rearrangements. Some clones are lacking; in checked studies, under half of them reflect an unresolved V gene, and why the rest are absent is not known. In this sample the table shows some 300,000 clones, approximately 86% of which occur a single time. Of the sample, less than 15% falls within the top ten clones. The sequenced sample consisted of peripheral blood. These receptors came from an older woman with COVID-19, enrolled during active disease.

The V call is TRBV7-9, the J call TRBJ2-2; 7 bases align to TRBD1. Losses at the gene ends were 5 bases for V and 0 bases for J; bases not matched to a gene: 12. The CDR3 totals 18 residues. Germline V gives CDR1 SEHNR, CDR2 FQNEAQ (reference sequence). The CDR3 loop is CASSPGTAVAANTGELFF. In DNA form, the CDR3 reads TGTGCCAGCAGCCCCGGGACAGCTGTCGCCGCGAACACCGGGGAGCTGTTTTTT. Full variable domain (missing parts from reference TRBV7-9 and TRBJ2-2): DTGVSQNPRHKITKRGQNVTFRCDPISEHNRLYWYRQTLGQGPEFLTYFQNEAQLEKSRLLSDRFSAERPKGSFSTLEIQRTEQGDSAMYLCASSPGTAVAANTGELFFGEGSRLTVL.

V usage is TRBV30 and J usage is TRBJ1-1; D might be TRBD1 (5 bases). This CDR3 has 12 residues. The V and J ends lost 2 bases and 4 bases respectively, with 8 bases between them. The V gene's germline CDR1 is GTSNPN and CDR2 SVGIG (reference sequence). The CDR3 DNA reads TGTGCCTGGAGTACCGGGGGCACTGAAGCTTTCTTT. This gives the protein CAWSTGGTEAFF.

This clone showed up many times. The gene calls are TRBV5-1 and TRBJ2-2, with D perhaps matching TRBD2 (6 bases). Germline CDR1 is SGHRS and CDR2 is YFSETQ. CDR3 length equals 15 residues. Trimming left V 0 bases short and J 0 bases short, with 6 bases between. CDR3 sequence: CASSLGTTNTGELFF. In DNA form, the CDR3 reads TGCGCCAGCAGCTTGGGGACTACGAACACCGGGGAGCTGTTTTTT.

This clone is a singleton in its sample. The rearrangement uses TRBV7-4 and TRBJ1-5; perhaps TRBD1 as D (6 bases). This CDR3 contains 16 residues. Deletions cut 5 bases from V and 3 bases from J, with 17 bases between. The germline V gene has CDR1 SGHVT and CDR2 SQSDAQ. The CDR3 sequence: CASSDSGTPYNQPQHF. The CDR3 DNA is TGTGCCAGCAGCGACTCCGGGACACCTTACAATCAGCCCCAGCATTTT.

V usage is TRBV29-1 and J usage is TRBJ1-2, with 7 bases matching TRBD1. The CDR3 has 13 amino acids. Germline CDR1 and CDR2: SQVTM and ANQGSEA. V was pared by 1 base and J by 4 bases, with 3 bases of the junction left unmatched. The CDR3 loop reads CSVEAGTAYGYTF. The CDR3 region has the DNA TGCAGCGTTGAAGCCGGGACAGCCTATGGCTACACCTTC.

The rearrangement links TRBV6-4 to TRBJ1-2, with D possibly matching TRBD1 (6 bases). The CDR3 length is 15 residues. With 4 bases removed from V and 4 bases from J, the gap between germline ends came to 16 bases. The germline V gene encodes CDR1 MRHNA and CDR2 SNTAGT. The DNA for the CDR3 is TGTGCCAGCAGTGCCACCGCGACAGGTAGCTATGGCTACACCTTC. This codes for CASSATATGSYGYTF.

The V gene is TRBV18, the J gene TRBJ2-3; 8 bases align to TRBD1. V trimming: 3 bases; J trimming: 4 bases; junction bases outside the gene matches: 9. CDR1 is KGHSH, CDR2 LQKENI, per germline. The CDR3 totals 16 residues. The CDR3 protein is CASSPVGQGISDTQYF. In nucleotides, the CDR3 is TGTGCCAGCTCACCGGTAGGACAGGGTATATCAGATACGCAGTATTTT.

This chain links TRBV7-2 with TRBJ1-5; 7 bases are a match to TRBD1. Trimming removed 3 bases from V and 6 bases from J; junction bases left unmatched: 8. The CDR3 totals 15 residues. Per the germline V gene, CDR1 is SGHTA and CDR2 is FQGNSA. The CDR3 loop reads CASSFGTVRSQPQHF. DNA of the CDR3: TGTGCCAGCAGCTTCGGGACAGTGAGGTCTCAGCCCCAGCATTTT.